The rows below give T cell receptor beta chains drawn from one sample of a study of T cell repertoires in cytomegalovirus infection. TCRdb reprocessed the reads with MiXCR, giving one entry per CDR3 protein. The table has some 920,000 distinct CDR3 sequences, roughly 30% seen once; the top ten hold 13%. Antigen specificity for these receptors is unknown. Material: cultured CD8+ T cells from PBMCs, obtained from culture after CMV antigen stimulation. The receptors shown here come from a human donor in good health (CMV status not recorded). Some clones in this sample may be carry-over from other donors' samples. The CDR3 runs from the conserved cysteine through the conserved F or W. D genes are given only for firm matches. For some rows the clone size is stated as once, few or many, or as a class when expanded; others skip it.

>.|many|TRBJ1-2|TRBV12-3/TRBV12-4
TGTGCCAGCAGTTTCAATCAGGCAGTGAACTATGGCTACACCTTC
CASSFNQAVNYGYTF
>.|.|TRBJ1-6|TRBV27
TGTGCCAGCAGTTTATCGGGGGGGTCCTATAATTCACCCCTCCACTTT
CASSLSGGSYNSPLHF
>.|.|TRBJ2-1|TRBV5-4
TGTGCCAGCAGTCCGAAGGACCTTGAGCAGTTCTTC
CASSPKDLEQFF
>.|many|TRBJ2-2|TRBV12-5
TGTGCTAGTGGTTTGGTACTGGGTAGGGACGAGGGAGCCGGGGAGCTGTTTTTT
CASGLVLGRDEGAGELFF
>.|many|TRBJ2-5|TRBV7-2
TGTGCCAGCAGCCCAGTAGGGAGGGGGATACAAGAGACCCAGTACTTC
CASSPVGRGIQETQYF
>TRBD2|many|TRBJ2-1|TRBV7-8
TGTGCCAGCAGCTCCCGGACTAGCGGGGGGAGCAATGAGCAGTTCTTC
CASSSRTSGGSNEQFF
>.|.|TRBJ1-2|TRBV12-3/TRBV12-4
TGTGCCAGCAGTCCATCCCTCCTGGGCTATGGCTACACCTTC
CASSPSLLGYGYTF
>TRBD1|.|TRBJ2-1|TRBV12-3/TRBV12-4
TGTGCCAGCAGCGGGACAGGAAACTTCTACAATGAGCAGTTCTTC
CASSGTGNFYNEQFF
>.|.|TRBJ1-3|TRBV6-6
TGTGCCAGCAGTCATGACAGATCCTCTGGAAACACCATATATTTT
CASSHDRSSGNTIYF
>.|many|TRBJ2-3|TRBV28
TGTGCCAGCAGTTTAGGCCCCAGAGGGGCAGATACGCAGTATTTT
CASSLGPRGADTQYF
>.|few|TRBJ2-3|TRBV6-2/TRBV6-3
TGTGCCAGCAGTCCATTCACGCGGGGCACAGATACGCAGTATTTT
CASSPFTRGTDTQYF